These 8 T cell receptor beta chains originate from one sample sequenced in a study of beta chain features in type 1 diabetes. Study-wide points: Shortening that was moderate but significant affected the TCRB CDR3s of Type 1 diabetes patients in all four CD4+ subsets.

No antigens are known for them. The sequenced template was cDNA made from the entire isolated RNA. Clones were read by immunoSEQ multiplex PCR, and TCRdb kept only the in-frame ones, dropping some. The sample shows 250,000 to 300,000 clones, roughly 24% of them seen only once. The sample was naive CD4+ T cells from blood. The receptor set was obtained from a woman aged 25 to 39 with type 1 diabetes.

The J gene is TRBJ2-7, the V gene TRBV2; 11 bases fit TRBD2. CDR1 is SNHLY and CDR2 is FYNNEI in the germline V gene. V gave up 1 base and J gave up 5 bases; unmatched junction bases: 4. The CDR3 contains 15 residues. CDR3 sequence reads: CASSEGSGRAHEQYF. DNA of the CDR3: TGTGCCAGCAGTGAAGGTAGCGGGAGGGCACACGAGCAGTACTTC.

The V gene is TRBV19, the J gene TRBJ1-5; D remains unclear. Germline lookup yields CDR1 LNHDA and CDR2 SQIVND (reference sequence). The CDR3 contains 14 residues. Between the trimmed V and J ends, which lost 7 bases and 1 base, there was a span of 11 bases. CDR3 residues: CASTRIESNQPQHF. The CDR3 DNA reads as TGTGCCAGTACCAGGATAGAGAGCAATCAGCCCCAGCATTTT.

The rearrangement links TRBV7-8 to TRBJ2-1, with 10 bases lining up with TRBD2. Germline V CDR1 and CDR2: SGHVS, FQNEAQ. The length of the CDR3 is 15 residues. Trimming cost V 3 bases and J 9 bases; bases outside gene matches: 8. In DNA form, the CDR3 reads TGTGCCAGCAGCTTTCGGACTAGCGGAGGAGGTGAGCAGTTCTTC. Encoded protein: CASSFRTSGGGEQFF.

The V gene is TRBV7-9, the J gene TRBJ2-1; D is possibly TRBD2 (6 bases). Germline lookup yields CDR1 SEHNR and CDR2 FQNEAQ (reference sequence). The CDR3 contains 12 residues. V lost 5 bases, J lost 8 bases, and 10 bases lay in between. CDR3 in amino acids: CASSPGVDEQFF. CDR3 coding DNA: TGTGCCAGCAGCCCGGGGGTCGATGAGCAGTTCTTC.

The chain links TRBV15 to TRBJ2-5; TRBD2 matches at 7 bases. The CDR3 runs 18 residues. Germline V gene data show CDR1 as LNHNV and CDR2 as YYDKDF (reference sequence). The junction had 15 bases not matched to a gene; V was cut back by 0 bases and J by 5 bases. DNA of the CDR3: TGTGCCACCAGCAGAGATGTCAGTAGGCGGGAGTCGCCGGAGACCCAGTACTTC. Protein: CATSRDVSRRESPETQYF.

A few counts support this clone. This rearrangement joins TRBV30 to TRBJ1-2; possibly TRBD1 for D (6 bases). CDR3 length: 11 amino acids. The germline CDR1 and CDR2 sequences are GTSNPN and SVGIG (reference sequence). Between the trimmed V and J ends, which lost 5 bases and 4 bases, there was a span of 8 bases. CDR3 region: CAWGQPYGYTF. The CDR3 DNA reads as TGTGCCTGGGGACAGCCCTATGGCTACACCTTC.

The DNA of the CDR3 is TGCGCCAGCAGCCTCTGGATCACCTTCGCGGGAGGTGGCTACACCTTC. It specifies CASSLWITFAGGGYTF. This chain connects TRBV4-1 to TRBJ1-2; D is ambiguous. There are 16 residues in the CDR3. V was cut by 4 bases and J by 7 bases, with 22 bases left in between. Germline V gene data show CDR1 as MGHRA and CDR2 as YSYEKL.

The V call is TRBV30, the J call TRBJ2-1; D may be TRBD2 (5 bases). Trimming removed 2 bases from V and 5 bases from J, with 16 bases in between. The CDR3 sequence is 15 residues long. Germline V gene lookup returns CDR1 GTSNPN and CDR2 SVGIG (reference sequence). As DNA, the CDR3 is TGTGCCTGGAGTCGGAGGTCCAGAGGGAACAATGAGCAGTTCTTC. It translates to CAWSRRSRGNNEQFF.